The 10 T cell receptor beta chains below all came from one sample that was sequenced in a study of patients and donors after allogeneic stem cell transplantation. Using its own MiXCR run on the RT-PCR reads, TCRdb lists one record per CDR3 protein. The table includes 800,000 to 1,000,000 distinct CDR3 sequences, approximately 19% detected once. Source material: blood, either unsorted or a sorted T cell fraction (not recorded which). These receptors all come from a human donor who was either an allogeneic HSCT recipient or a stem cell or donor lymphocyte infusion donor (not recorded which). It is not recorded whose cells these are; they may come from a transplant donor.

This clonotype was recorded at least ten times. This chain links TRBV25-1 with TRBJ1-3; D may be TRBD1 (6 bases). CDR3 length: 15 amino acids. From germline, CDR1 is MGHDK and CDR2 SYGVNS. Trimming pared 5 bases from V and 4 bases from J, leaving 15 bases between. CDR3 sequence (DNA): TGTGCCAGCAGTATAGGACAGACCCCCGGAAACACCATATATTTT. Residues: CASSIGQTPGNTIYF.

CDR3 in amino acids: CSALTVNTEAFF. The CDR3, as DNA: TGCAGTGCGTTGACCGTGAACACTGAAGCTTTCTTT. This rearrangement joins TRBV20-1 to TRBJ1-1; D ambiguous. This CDR3 is built from 12 residues. V gave up 6 bases and J gave up 0 bases, with 8 bases separating them. CDR1 is DFQATT and CDR2 is SNEGSKA in the germline V gene (reference sequence).

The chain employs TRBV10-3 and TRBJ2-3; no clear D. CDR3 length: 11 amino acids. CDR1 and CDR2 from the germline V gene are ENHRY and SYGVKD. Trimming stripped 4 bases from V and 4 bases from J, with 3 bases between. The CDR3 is CAISVADTQYF. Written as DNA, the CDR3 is TGTGCCATCAGTGTGGCAGATACGCAGTATTTT.

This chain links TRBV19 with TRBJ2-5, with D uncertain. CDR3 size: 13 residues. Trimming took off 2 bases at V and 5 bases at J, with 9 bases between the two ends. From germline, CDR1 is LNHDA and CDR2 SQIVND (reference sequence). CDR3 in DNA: TGTGCCAGTAGTATATGGGGTATGGAGACCCAGTACTTC. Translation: CASSIWGMETQYF. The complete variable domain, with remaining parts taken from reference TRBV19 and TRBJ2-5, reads DGGITQSPKYLFRKEGQNVTLSCEQNLNHDAMYWYRQDPGQGLRLIYYSQIVNDFQKGDIAEGYSVSREKKESFPLTVTSAQKNPTAFYLCASSIWGMETQYFGPGTRLLVL.

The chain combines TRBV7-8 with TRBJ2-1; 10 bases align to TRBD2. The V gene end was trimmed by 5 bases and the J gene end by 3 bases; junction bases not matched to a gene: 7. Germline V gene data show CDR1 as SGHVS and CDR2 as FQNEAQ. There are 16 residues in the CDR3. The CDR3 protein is CASSLKTSGVYNEQFF. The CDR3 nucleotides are TGTGCCAGCAGCCTTAAAACTAGCGGGGTCTACAATGAGCAGTTCTTC.

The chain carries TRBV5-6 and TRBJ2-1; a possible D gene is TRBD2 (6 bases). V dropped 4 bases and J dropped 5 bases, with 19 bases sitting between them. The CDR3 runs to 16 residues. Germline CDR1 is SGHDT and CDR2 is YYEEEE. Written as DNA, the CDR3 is TGTGCCAGCAGCCGCCGGGACTCCGCCTACCACAATGAGCAGTTCTTC. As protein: CASSRRDSAYHNEQFF.

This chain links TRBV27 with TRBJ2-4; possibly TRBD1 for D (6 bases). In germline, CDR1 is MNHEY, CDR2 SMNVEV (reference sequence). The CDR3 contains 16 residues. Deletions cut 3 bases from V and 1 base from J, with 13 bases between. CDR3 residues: CASSFDPGEAKNIQYF. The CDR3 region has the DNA TGTGCCAGCAGTTTCGATCCAGGGGAGGCCAAAAACATTCAGTACTTC.

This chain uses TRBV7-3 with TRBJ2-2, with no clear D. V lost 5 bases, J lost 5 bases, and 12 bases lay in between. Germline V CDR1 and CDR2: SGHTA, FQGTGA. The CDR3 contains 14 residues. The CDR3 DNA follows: TGTGCCAGCAGCCCTGCCAGAACTACCGGGGAGCTGTTTTTT. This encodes CASSPARTTGELFF.

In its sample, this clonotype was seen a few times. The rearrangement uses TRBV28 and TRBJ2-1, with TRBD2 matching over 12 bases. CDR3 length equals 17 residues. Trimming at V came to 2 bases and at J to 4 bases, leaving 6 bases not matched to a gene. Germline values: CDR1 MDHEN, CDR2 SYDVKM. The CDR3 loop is CASSLPRLAGVYNEQFF. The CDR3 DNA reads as TGTGCCAGCAGTTTACCCCGACTAGCGGGGGTATACAATGAGCAGTTCTTC. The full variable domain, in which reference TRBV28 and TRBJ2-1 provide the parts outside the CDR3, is DVKVTQSSRYLVKRTGEKVFLECVQDMDHENMFWYRQDPGLGLRLIYFSYDVKMKEKGDIPEGYSVSREKKERFSLILESASTNQTSMYLCASSLPRLAGVYNEQFFGPGTRLTVL.

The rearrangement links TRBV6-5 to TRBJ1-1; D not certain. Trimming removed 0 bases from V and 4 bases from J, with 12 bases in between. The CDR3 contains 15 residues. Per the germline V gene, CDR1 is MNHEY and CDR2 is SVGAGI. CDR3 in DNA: TGTGCCAGCAGTTACTCGGGAACAGCGGGCACTGAAGCTTTCTTT. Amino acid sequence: CASSYSGTAGTEAFF.